Listed below are T cell receptor beta chains from one sample, sequenced in a study of T cells expressing NK-cell markers. TCRdb reprocessed the 5' RACE reads and keeps a single row for each CDR3 protein, giving no DNA. In all, the sample yields roughly 390,000 distinct CDR3 sequences. The sample consisted of blood T cells: a sorted CD56 or NKG2C T cell subset, CD4+ or CD8+ T cells, or bulk PBMC T cells (not recorded which). The receptor set was obtained from a woman aged 45 to 65 in good health. Each CDR3 is given with its conserved first and last residue.

v_call	j_call	cdr3_aa
TRBV5-1	TRBJ1-1	CASSPPGQSMNTEAFF
TRBV29-1	TRBJ1-1	CSVDNPQGLNTEAFF
TRBV10-3	TRBJ2-7	CATKTGWADSYEQYF
TRBV7-8	TRBJ1-5	CASSQTGGRNQPQHF
TRBV11-3	TRBJ2-2	CASSLNSHNTGELFF
TRBV10-2	TRBJ2-1	CASSELGQPNNEQFF
TRBV18	TRBJ2-7	CASSPGKGVSTYEQYF
TRBV11-2	TRBJ2-1	CASRPDSGEQFF
TRBV24-1	TRBJ2-7	CATSGKRAPYEQYF
TRBV18	TRBJ2-1	CASSPRSSVANEQFF
TRBV4-1	TRBJ2-2	CASSQGVGGTDTGELFF
TRBV12-3/TRBV12-4	TRBJ2-1	CASSPEMGSYNEQFF
TRBV5-1	TRBJ2-3	CASSTRAGGLDTQYF